The 8 T cell receptor beta chains listed next were all sequenced from one sample in a study of T cells after yellow fever vaccination. MiXCR, applied by TCRdb to the 5' RACE reads, yields one record per CDR3 protein. The profile shows approximately 120,000 distinct CDR3 sequences, around 15% of them singletons. Sample: CD8+ T cells sorted from PBMCs, taken 5 days after the yellow fever booster vaccination. The receptors stem from a young man who received the YFV17D yellow fever vaccine.

The chain joins TRBV7-8 to TRBJ2-3, with 7 bases identical to TRBD2. This CDR3 is 18 amino acids long. The germline gives CDR1 SGHVS, CDR2 FQNEAQ. With V trimmed by 4 bases and J by 1 base, 14 bases remained unmatched. CDR3 amino acids: CASSSRGDRLSGTDTQYF. CDR3 sequence (DNA): TGTGCCAGCAGCTCCCGGGGGGACCGCCTTTCTGGCACAGATACGCAGTATTTT.

The chain uses TRBV4-1 and TRBJ1-5, with a weak D call TRBD1 (6 bases). Germline loops: CDR1 MGHRA, CDR2 YSYEKL. This CDR3 contains 15 residues. The V end lost 0 bases, the J end lost 6 bases, and 12 bases lay between the germline ends. CDR3 nucleotide sequence: TGCGCCAGCAGCCAAGATTCCGGGGGCAGTCAGCCCCAGCATTTT. This encodes CASSQDSGGSQPQHF.

This clonotype was recorded at least ten times. The CDR3, as DNA: TGTGCCACCAGCCAGGGTTCGGACACTGAAGCTTTCTTT. Residues: CATSQGSDTEAFF. The chain couples TRBV24-1 to TRBJ1-1, with D perhaps matching TRBD1 (5 bases). V lost 7 bases to trimming and J lost 3 bases, with 11 bases between them. This CDR3 has 13 amino acids. CDR1 and CDR2 (germline): KGHDR, SFDVKD.

This chain joins TRBV4-1 and TRBJ1-5; no clear D. V was trimmed by 3 bases and J by 6 bases, leaving 15 bases between them. CDR1 is MGHRA, CDR2 YSYEKL, per germline. CDR3 length equals 15 residues. The CDR3 region is CASSQALGNGQPQHF. CDR3 bases: TGCGCCAGCAGCCAGGCCCTGGGTAATGGTCAGCCCCAGCATTTT.

The chain is built from TRBV4-3 and TRBJ2-3, with D possibly being TRBD1 or TRBD2 (6 bases each). The germline V gene has CDR1 LGHNA and CDR2 YSLEER. V gave up 3 bases and J gave up 1 base, with 14 bases separating them. The CDR3 sequence is 16 residues long. The CDR3 region has the DNA TGCGCCAGCAGCCAGGAGGGGGTTCGGGGCACAGATACGCAGTATTTT. Translating gives CASSQEGVRGTDTQYF.

This clonotype was picked up a small number of times. The chain carries TRBV9 and TRBJ2-1, with D possibly matching TRBD2 (6 bases). The CDR3 sequence is 18 residues long. Trimming removed 0 bases at V and 4 bases at J, with 20 bases between. The germline V gene has CDR1 SGDLS and CDR2 YYNGEE. The DNA of the CDR3 is TGTGCCAGCAGCGTAGGGCCCGAGGGGACTCCACCGTACAATGAGCAGTTCTTC. Its translation is CASSVGPEGTPPYNEQFF.

A single count supports this clonotype. The rearrangement joins TRBV7-6 to TRBJ1-1, with 7 nucleotides matching TRBD1. Trimming cost V 1 base and J 3 bases; bases outside gene matches: 5. Per germline, CDR1 SGHVS and CDR2 FNYEAQ. This CDR3 contains 15 residues. The CDR3 protein is CASSLDRGPDTEAFF. CDR3 bases: TGTGCCAGCAGCTTAGACAGGGGACCTGACACTGAAGCTTTCTTT.

The V and J genes are TRBV7-2 and TRBJ2-3; D gene unclear. This CDR3 has 13 amino acids. V lost 5 bases to trimming and J lost 3 bases, with 9 bases between them. Germline CDR1 reads SGHTA; CDR2 reads FQGNSA. The CDR3: CASSPSVTDTQYF. Here the CDR3 DNA reads TGTGCCAGCAGCCCAAGTGTGACAGATACGCAGTATTTT.